What follows are 30 T cell receptor beta chains derived from one specimen sequenced in a study of blood T cell repertoires in COVID-19 (dated by TCRdb to 2018 to 2021). Library prep was done by the immunoSEQ multiplex PCR assay. Held by TCRdb, this immuneACCESS table contains in-frame sequences only and omits some clones. Under half of the omission traces to an unresolved V gene where checked; the cause of the rest is unknown. This sample comprises under 350,000 clones, roughly nine tenths of them detected only once. Under 3% of the sample is in the top ten clones. The sample taken for sequencing was PBMCs or T cells enriched from blood (not recorded which). These receptors were taken from a woman aged 18 to 35 who had recovered from COVID-19.

The chain has TRBV19 and TRBJ1-1, with TRBD1 matching over 10 bases. The CDR3 is 17 residues long. Germline V gives CDR1 LNHDA, CDR2 SQIVND (reference sequence). The J segment lost 6 bases and the V segment lost 3 bases, leaving 13 bases of the junction unmatched. The CDR3 nucleotides read TGTGCCAGTAGTATTCTTGGCTGGCGGACAGGGGGTTCTGAAGCTTTCTTT. Its protein product is CASSILGWRTGGSEAFF.

The chain is built from TRBV11-2 and TRBJ1-2; D gene ambiguous. The CDR3 consists of 13 residues. Germline-derived CDR1 and CDR2 are SGHAT and FQNNGV. Trimming left V 4 bases short and J 7 bases short, with 13 bases between. CDR3 nucleotides: TGTGCCAGCAGCTCCTCCCGGTCGCGTGGCTACACCTTC. This encodes CASSSSRSRGYTF.

The CDR3 DNA reads as TGTGCCTGGAGTAAGGGACAACTCTACGAGCAGTACTTC. Its translation: CAWSKGQLYEQYF. The rearrangement joins TRBV30 to TRBJ2-7, with D possibly TRBD1 on 6 matching bases. Germline V gives CDR1 GTSNPN, CDR2 SVGIG (reference sequence). CDR3 length: 13 residues. Trimming removed 2 bases at V and 3 bases at J, with 11 bases between.

This chain links TRBV11-2 with TRBJ2-3; possible D gene TRBD1, 5 bases. This CDR3 comprises 14 residues. The germline V and J ends were trimmed by 4 bases and 2 bases, with 10 bases remaining between them. Per germline, CDR1 SGHAT and CDR2 FQNNGV. CDR3 DNA sequence: TGTGCCAGCAGCTACGACAGCCCCACAGATACGCAGTATTTT. It encodes CASSYDSPTDTQYF.

The chain carries TRBV19 and TRBJ1-4; D may be TRBD1 (6 bases). The germline V and J ends were trimmed by 10 bases and 6 bases, with 18 bases remaining between them. In germline, CDR1 is LNHDA, CDR2 SQIVND (reference sequence). The CDR3 covers 14 residues. CDR3 bases: TGTGCCATTAAAGAGGGGACATCGGATGAAAAACTGTTTTTT. Residues: CAIKEGTSDEKLFF.

Only one count was recorded for this clone. This sequence joins TRBV27 and TRBJ1-2; D perhaps matches TRBD1 (6 bases). The germline V gene has CDR1 MNHEY and CDR2 SMNVEV (reference sequence). Trimming took off 5 bases at V and 1 base at J, with 11 bases between the two ends. There are 14 residues in the CDR3. In nucleotides, the CDR3 is TGTGCCAGCAGTCCCCAGGGGTATAACTATGGCTACACCTTC. Translation gives CASSPQGYNYGYTF.

This clone was found a few times. The chain uses TRBV6-6 and TRBJ1-2; 9 bases match TRBD1. With 3 bases clipped from V and 4 bases from J, the junction kept 3 bases outside the gene matches. Germline values: CDR1 MNHNY, CDR2 SVGAGI (reference sequence). The CDR3 spans 14 residues. CDR3: CASSYGTGSYGYTF. DNA for the CDR3: TGTGCCAGCAGTTATGGGACAGGGAGCTATGGCTACACCTTC.

The V gene is TRBV27, the J gene TRBJ2-2; maybe TRBD2 (5 bases). Trimming stripped 1 base from V and 0 bases from J, with 12 bases between. Germline V gives CDR1 MNHEY, CDR2 SMNVEV (reference sequence). This CDR3 region has 17 residues. The CDR3 loop reads CASSLFGIRANTGELFF. The CDR3 DNA sequence: TGTGCCAGCAGTTTATTCGGGATCCGCGCGAACACCGGGGAGCTGTTTTTT.

This clone showed up just once. This chain uses TRBV10-1 with TRBJ2-7; possibly TRBD2 for D (6 bases). The CDR3 covers 13 residues. Germline assignment: CDR1 WNHNN and CDR2 SYGVQD (reference sequence). Trimming removed 4 bases at V and 2 bases at J, with 9 bases between. CDR3 bases: TGCGCCAGCAGTGGCCCTAGCGCCTACGAGCAGTACTTC. Protein sequence: CASSGPSAYEQYF.

The rearrangement joins TRBV3-1 (or the pseudogene TRBV3-2) to TRBJ2-4; 11 bases map to TRBD2. The CDR3 is 20 residues long. Germline-derived CDR1 and CDR2 are LGHDT and YNNKEL (reference sequence). Trimming removed 0 bases from V and 0 bases from J; junction bases left unmatched: 10. CDR3 DNA: TGTGCCAGCAGCCAAGATATGGGGCTAGCGGGGGGTCTAGCCAAAAACATTCAGTACTTC. Translating it yields CASSQDMGLAGGLAKNIQYF.

This clone appeared a single time. V is TRBV5-1 and J is TRBJ2-1; TRBD1 matches at 8 bases. The V gene's germline CDR1 is SGHRS and CDR2 YFSETQ. This CDR3 spans 16 amino acids. Unmatched junction bases numbered 9, after V lost 1 base and J lost 6 bases. For the CDR3, the DNA is TGCGCCAGCAGCTTGTTAGCCGGGACAGGTTCCAATGAGCAGTTCTTC. Translation gives CASSLLAGTGSNEQFF.

V is TRBV18 and J is TRBJ2-7; 8 nucleotides align to TRBD2. CDR1 is KGHSH and CDR2 is LQKENI in the germline V gene. V was clipped by 2 bases and J by 2 bases; unmatched bases: 5. The length of the CDR3 is 15 residues. CDR3 residues: CASSPRLAGAYEQYF. For the CDR3, the DNA is TGTGCCAGCTCACCAAGGCTAGCGGGCGCCTACGAGCAGTACTTC. Based on the CDR3 plus reference TRBV18 and TRBJ2-7, the full variable domain is NAGVMQNPRHLVRRRGQEARLRCSPMKGHSHVYWYRQLPEEGLKFMVYLQKENIIDESGMPKERFSAEFPKEGPSILRIQQVVRGDSAAYFCASSPRLAGAYEQYFGPGTRLTVT.

In its sample, this clone was seen once. The genes are TRBV15 and TRBJ1-2; a weak D match, TRBD1 (6 bases). CDR1 and CDR2 from the germline V gene are LNHNV and YYDKDF (reference sequence). This CDR3 is 17 amino acids long. Trimming cost V 0 bases and J 6 bases, with 20 bases left between them. CDR3 in amino acids: CATSRDRSPGQSDGYTF. For the CDR3, the DNA is TGTGCCACCAGCAGAGATCGGTCTCCCGGACAGTCAGATGGCTACACCTTC. The full variable domain, in which reference TRBV15 and TRBJ1-2 provide the parts outside the CDR3, is DAMVIQNPRYQVTQFGKPVTLSCSQTLNHNVMYWYQQKSSQAPKLLFHYYDKDFNNEADTPDNFQSRRPNTSFCFLDIRSPGLGDTAMYLCATSRDRSPGQSDGYTFGSGTRLTVV.

This chain connects TRBV19 to TRBJ1-5; D is ambiguous. Trimming pared 7 bases from V and 2 bases from J, leaving 9 bases between. Germline assignment: CDR1 LNHDA and CDR2 SQIVND (reference sequence). The length of the CDR3 is 13 residues. The CDR3 is CASTSFGNQPQHF. CDR3 bases: TGTGCCAGTACTTCCTTTGGCAATCAGCCCCAGCATTTT. Using reference TRBV19 and TRBJ1-5 for the parts outside the CDR3, the full variable domain is DGGITQSPKYLFRKEGQNVTLSCEQNLNHDAMYWYRQDPGQGLRLIYYSQIVNDFQKGDIAEGYSVSREKKESFPLTVTSAQKNPTAFYLCASTSFGNQPQHFGDGTRLSIL.

CDR3 DNA sequence: TGTGCCTGGAAGGTCCTACGACTAGCGGAATACAATGAGCAGTTCTTC. It encodes CAWKVLRLAEYNEQFF. The gene calls are TRBV30 and TRBJ2-1; 9 nucleotides align to TRBD2. Looked up from germline, CDR1 is GTSNPN and CDR2 is SVGIG (reference sequence). J was trimmed by 4 bases and V by 4 bases; bases with no gene match: 11. CDR3 length: 16 amino acids.

This rearrangement joins TRBV7-2 to TRBJ1-2; 10 bases match TRBD1. The germline CDR1 and CDR2 sequences are SGHTA and FQGNSA. After removal of 5 bases from V and 9 bases from J, the junction contained 9 bases not matched to a gene. The CDR3 has 14 amino acids. For the CDR3, the DNA is TGTGCCAGCAGCATACAAAGACAGGGGGCAAGCTACACCTTC. Translation: CASSIQRQGASYTF. The full variable domain, in which reference TRBV7-2 and TRBJ1-2 provide the parts outside the CDR3, is GAGVSQSPSNKVTEKGKDVELRCDPISGHTALYWYRQSLGQGLEFLIYFQGNSAPDKSGLPSDRFSAERTGGSVSTLTIQRTQQEDSAVYLCASSIQRQGASYTFGSGTRLTVV.

The J gene is TRBJ2-1, the V gene TRBV6-5; TRBD1 matches at 9 bases. The germline CDR1 and CDR2 sequences are MNHEY and SVGAGI. CDR3 length: 15 residues. V gave up 0 bases and J gave up 4 bases; unmatched junction bases: 1. For the CDR3, the DNA is TGTGCCAGCAGTTACTCGGGACAGGGATACAATGAGCAGTTCTTC. It encodes CASSYSGQGYNEQFF.

V usage is TRBV7-9 and J usage is TRBJ2-7; D perhaps matches TRBD2 (5 bases). Trimming took 1 base from V and 2 from J, leaving 12 bases between them. This CDR3 spans 15 amino acids. Per germline, CDR1 SEHNR and CDR2 FQNEAQ (reference sequence). This CDR3 reads CASSLEGGLPYEQYF. CDR3 coding DNA: TGTGCCAGCAGCTTAGAGGGCGGGTTACCCTACGAGCAGTACTTC.

V usage is TRBV3-1 (or the pseudogene TRBV3-2) and J usage is TRBJ1-2; TRBD1 is a possible D gene (5 bases). Germline lookup yields CDR1 LGHDT and CDR2 YNNKEL (reference sequence). This CDR3 spans 13 amino acids. Trimming took 0 bases from V and 7 from J, leaving 9 bases between them. This CDR3 reads CASSQDGGRGYTF. In DNA, the CDR3 is TGTGCCAGCAGCCAAGACGGGGGTCGTGGCTACACCTTC.

The J gene is TRBJ2-7, the V gene TRBV4-1, with TRBD1 matching 10 bases. V shed 4 bases, J shed 6 bases, and the junction held 9 bases outside the gene matches. The V gene's germline CDR1 is MGHRA and CDR2 YSYEKL. The CDR3 totals 15 residues. The CDR3 region has the DNA TGCGCCAGCAGCCTCACCGGGACAGGGGTAGGCGAGCAGTACTTC. Protein sequence: CASSLTGTGVGEQYF.

V gene TRBV11-3 combines with J gene TRBJ2-5; TRBD2 might be the D (6 bases). Trimming cost V 7 bases and J 5 bases, with 23 bases left between them. This CDR3 comprises 16 residues. The germline gives CDR1 SGHNT, CDR2 YENEEA. The CDR3 loop is CASTPQSPIGGETQYF. CDR3 nucleotide sequence: TGTGCCAGCACCCCTCAGAGTCCCATTGGAGGGGAGACCCAGTACTTC.

V usage is TRBV11-3 and J usage is TRBJ2-1; 12 bases align to TRBD1. V dropped 1 base and J dropped 7; count of bases not matched to a gene: 8. The germline V gene has CDR1 SGHNT and CDR2 YENEEA. The CDR3 sequence is 17 residues long. CDR3 region: CASSLAGTGGFGNEQFF. The CDR3 coding sequence is TGTGCCAGCAGCTTAGCCGGGACAGGGGGCTTCGGTAATGAGCAGTTCTTC.

The chain combines TRBV5-1 with TRBJ2-7; 9 bases map to TRBD1. The J segment lost 3 bases and the V segment lost 5 bases, leaving 12 bases of the junction unmatched. This CDR3 region has 16 residues. Germline V gene sequence: CDR1 SGHRS, CDR2 YFSETQ. The CDR3 DNA is TGCGCCAGCAGGGCGGGCGGGACAGGGTCTTTCTACGAGCAGTACTTC. It encodes CASRAGGTGSFYEQYF. The whole variable domain, filled in from reference TRBV5-1 and TRBJ2-7, reads KAGVTQTPRYLIKTRGQQVTLSCSPISGHRSVSWYQQTPGQGLQFLFEYFSETQRNKGNFPGRFSGRQFSNSRSEMNVSTLELGDSALYLCASRAGGTGSFYEQYFGPGTRLTVT.

The chain carries TRBV5-4 and TRBJ2-2, with D perhaps TRBD2 (5 bases). This CDR3 contains 12 residues. V lost 3 bases, J lost 6 bases, and 6 bases lay in between. Germline CDR1 reads SGHNT; CDR2 reads YYREEE (reference sequence). CDR3 in amino acids: CASSSRAGELFF. DNA of the CDR3: TGTGCCAGCAGCTCGAGGGCCGGGGAGCTGTTTTTT.

The sample holds one count of this clone. V and J are TRBV7-9 and TRBJ1-2; D not resolved. V gave up 1 base and J gave up 0 bases, with 6 bases separating them. Germline V CDR1 and CDR2: SEHNR, FQNEAQ (reference sequence). The CDR3 is 14 residues long. The CDR3 region is CASSLDTTNYGYTF. Here the CDR3 DNA reads TGTGCCAGCAGCTTAGACACTACTAACTATGGCTACACCTTC.

The chain joins TRBV7-6 to TRBJ2-1; tentatively, D is TRBD1 (5 bases). Germline V gene data show CDR1 as SGHVS and CDR2 as FNYEAQ. This CDR3 spans 14 amino acids. V was cut by 4 bases and J by 5 bases, with 12 bases left in between. Here the CDR3 reads CASSSQTDNNEQFF. The CDR3 nucleotides read TGTGCCAGCAGCTCGCAAACGGACAACAATGAGCAGTTCTTC.

V usage is TRBV6-1 and J usage is TRBJ1-1, with D perhaps TRBD1 (6 bases). Germline V gene lookup returns CDR1 MNHNS and CDR2 SASEGT. The V end was cut by 2 bases, the J end by 6 bases, with 16 bases between. This CDR3 contains 15 residues. The DNA of the CDR3 is TGTGCCAGCAGTGAATTTGAGGGGGTCGGGTCTGAAGCTTTCTTT. Translation gives CASSEFEGVGSEAFF.

The CDR3 sequence: CASSPPGENTEAFF. In nucleotides, the CDR3 is TGTGCCAGCAGCCCGCCGGGGGAGAACACTGAAGCTTTCTTT. The rearrangement links TRBV7-9 to TRBJ1-1; TRBD1 is a possible D gene (5 bases). Deletions cut 5 bases from V and 1 base from J, with 11 bases between. The CDR3 covers 14 residues. Per the germline V gene, CDR1 is SEHNR and CDR2 is FQNEAQ (reference sequence).

The gene calls are TRBV5-1 and TRBJ1-1; possible D gene TRBD1, 6 bases. In germline, CDR1 is SGHRS, CDR2 YFSETQ. V was clipped by 6 bases and J by 1 base, with 16 bases between them. The CDR3 runs 15 residues. The CDR3: CASTLNPDRNTEAFF. CDR3 DNA: TGCGCCAGCACCCTAAACCCGGACAGGAACACTGAAGCTTTCTTT.

J is TRBJ2-3 and V is TRBV15, with TRBD2 identical over 13 bases. Trimming removed 5 bases from V and 6 bases from J; junction bases left unmatched: 11. This CDR3 has 17 amino acids. The V gene's germline CDR1 is LNHNV and CDR2 YYDKDF (reference sequence). CDR3 DNA sequence: TGTGCCACCAGCCGCGGGGGGGGACTAGCGGGGACCGATACGCAGTATTTT. Residues: CATSRGGGLAGTDTQYF. The full variable domain, its missing parts supplied by reference TRBV15 and TRBJ2-3, is DAMVIQNPRYQVTQFGKPVTLSCSQTLNHNVMYWYQQKSSQAPKLLFHYYDKDFNNEADTPDNFQSRRPNTSFCFLDIRSPGLGDTAMYLCATSRGGGLAGTDTQYFGPGTRLTVL.